This T cell receptor beta chain comes out of a study of T cells after yellow fever vaccination. Study results and limitations: Researchers report a weaker secondary response that nonetheless peaked faster, day 5 versus 15.

As TCR cDNA was made by 5'RACE template switching, a universal primer site and UMIs were added. A single record per CDR3 protein comes from TCRdb applying MiXCR to the 5' RACE reads. This table holds approximately 69,000 distinct CDR3 sequences, 5.5% to 7.5% found once. Germline lookup yields CDR1 SQVTM and CDR2 ANQGSEA. Trimming took off 7 bases at V and 2 bases at J, with 8 bases between the two ends. This CDR3 region has 11 residues. The sample holds many counts of this clonotype. Its antigen is undetermined. The V call is TRBV29-1, the J call TRBJ2-5, with unresolved D. The sequence came from a young man who received the YFV17D yellow fever vaccine. Sequenced material: CD4+ T cells sorted from PBMCs, taken less than 16 days after the first yellow fever vaccination. CDR3 sequence (DNA): TGCAGCGGTAGTTTGCAAGAGACCCAGTACTTC. As protein: CSGSLQETQYF.